Following are 19 T cell receptor beta chains from one sample sequenced in a study of CD8 T cells in ankylosing spondylitis. These receptors have no known antigen. TCRdb fed the 5' RACE reads into MiXCR, producing one record per CDR3 protein. The sample has around 450,000 distinct CDR3 sequences; 25% to 30% are singletons. Findings and caveats of the study: A motif of eight highly homologous TCR beta variants was seen as apparently characteristic of ankylosing spondylitis blood.

The material sequenced was blood, either unsorted or a sorted T cell fraction (not recorded which). Receptors were obtained from a male donor with ankylosing spondylitis.

The V gene is TRBV4-2, the J gene TRBJ2-4, with D perhaps being TRBD1 or TRBD2 (5 bases each). This CDR3 contains 16 residues. CDR1 and CDR2 (germline): LGHNA, YNFKEQ. Trimming removed 6 bases from V and 3 bases from J, with 18 bases in between. CDR3 sequence: CASSFAGGGDKNIQYF. The CDR3 DNA reads as TGTGCCAGCAGTTTCGCAGGTGGGGGAGACAAAAACATTCAGTACTTC.

This clonotype appeared a few times. The J gene is TRBJ2-3, the V gene TRBV10-3; perhaps D is TRBD1 or TRBD2 (5 bases each). This CDR3 has 13 residues. Germline V lookup: CDR1 ENHRY, CDR2 SYGVKD. V lost 0 bases and J lost 5, with 6 bases in between. The CDR3 loop reads CAISESGEDTQYF. As DNA, the CDR3 is TGTGCCATCAGTGAGTCGGGGGAAGATACGCAGTATTTT.

This clonotype was recorded a few times. The chain recombines TRBV7-7 with TRBJ2-3; 8 bases are a match to TRBD2. J gave up 2 bases and V 5 bases, and 9 bases lay outside the gene matches. Per germline, CDR1 SSHAT and CDR2 FNYEAQ (reference sequence). The CDR3 runs to 16 residues. The CDR3 DNA reads TGTGCCAGCAGCCCCCGGTTTAGCGGGAACACAGATACGCAGTATTTT. Protein: CASSPRFSGNTDTQYF.

A few counts support this clonotype. The V and J genes are TRBV5-1 and TRBJ1-5; 8 bases align to TRBD1. From germline, CDR1 is SGHRS and CDR2 YFSETQ. This CDR3 spans 18 amino acids. The junction had 11 bases not matched to a gene; V was cut back by 0 bases and J by 3 bases. DNA for the CDR3: TGCGCCAGCAGCTTGGTCCCTGGGCAGGGGGCGGACAATCAGCCCCAGCATTTT. Translating it yields CASSLVPGQGADNQPQHF.

CDR3 residues: CASSFRETSTDTQYF. DNA of the CDR3: TGTGCCAGCAGCTTCAGGGAGACTAGCACAGATACGCAGTATTTT. The V call is TRBV7-2, the J call TRBJ2-3, with D perhaps being TRBD1 or TRBD2 (5 bases each). V lost 3 bases, J lost 0 bases, and 10 bases lay in between. The CDR3 runs to 15 residues. The germline V gene has CDR1 SGHTA and CDR2 FQGNSA.

The gene calls are TRBV7-9 and TRBJ2-5, with D possibly matching TRBD2 (7 bases). V shed 5 bases and J shed 0 bases, with 16 bases lying between them. This CDR3 has 16 amino acids. Per the germline V gene, CDR1 is SEHNR and CDR2 is FQNEAQ (reference sequence). The CDR3 reads CASSPAGAGYQETQYF. The CDR3 bases are TGTGCCAGCAGCCCTGCGGGGGCTGGGTACCAAGAGACCCAGTACTTC.

This clonotype has only a few counts. The rearrangement uses TRBV5-1 and TRBJ1-4, with TRBD1 as a possible D gene (5 bases). The CDR3 covers 14 residues. Trimming removed 3 bases at V and 6 bases at J, with 12 bases between. Germline CDR1 and CDR2: SGHRS and YFSETQ. The CDR3, as DNA: TGCGCCAGCAGCTCACAGGAGTGGGATGAAAAACTGTTTTTT. Protein sequence: CASSSQEWDEKLFF.

The chain has TRBV12-3 or TRBV12-4 and TRBJ1-3, with a tentative D call TRBD1 (6 bases). CDR3 length: 16 amino acids. V gave up 5 bases and J gave up 0 bases, with 14 bases separating them. The CDR3 DNA reads TGTGCCAGCAGTCCCGGACAGCCTTACTCTGGAAACACCATATATTTT. Translation gives CASSPGQPYSGNTIYF.

The chain couples TRBV11-3 to TRBJ2-7; D unresolved. Germline V CDR1 and CDR2: SGHNT, YENEEA. V lost 2 bases to trimming and J lost 3 bases, with 8 bases between them. CDR3 length equals 13 residues. CDR3 loop: CASSLTADYEQYV. In DNA, the CDR3 is TGTGCCAGCAGCTTAACGGCAGACTACGAGCAGTACGTC.

This clonotype appeared a few times. The V and J genes are TRBV7-2 and TRBJ2-1, with no clear D. The CDR3 is 15 residues long. Looked up from germline, CDR1 is SGHTA and CDR2 is FQGNSA. Trimming shortened V by 1 base and J by 0 bases, and 7 bases separated the two germline ends. CDR3 protein: CASSLVADSYNEQFF. CDR3 sequence (DNA): TGTGCCAGCAGCTTAGTAGCTGACTCCTACAATGAGCAGTTCTTC.

The rearrangement uses TRBV6-1 and TRBJ2-1; perhaps TRBD1 as D (6 bases). Per the germline V gene, CDR1 is MNHNS and CDR2 is SASEGT. The CDR3 runs to 14 residues. Trimming left V 6 bases short and J 0 bases short, with 9 bases between. CDR3 sequence (DNA): TGTGCCAGCAGGCCGGACAGCTCCTACAATGAGCAGTTCTTC. Translation: CASRPDSSYNEQFF.

This clonotype was counted only a few times. This chain joins TRBV20-1 and TRBJ1-5; D is possibly TRBD1 (5 bases). Germline values: CDR1 DFQATT, CDR2 SNEGSKA (reference sequence). This CDR3 has 14 amino acids. V dropped 1 base and J dropped 8 bases, with 15 bases sitting between them. CDR3 DNA sequence: TGCAGTGCTAGAGGCAGGGACCCTTGGGAGCCCCAGCATTTT. Translation gives CSARGRDPWEPQHF.

This chain uses TRBV20-1 with TRBJ2-1, with no clear D. Germline loops: CDR1 DFQATT, CDR2 SNEGSKA (reference sequence). The CDR3 loop spans 15 amino acids. The V end lost 4 bases, the J end lost 7 bases, and 20 bases lay between the germline ends. In DNA form, the CDR3 reads TGCAGTGCTACATCCTCATCAAGGGTTTTTAATGAGCAGTTCTTC. It is translated as CSATSSSRVFNEQFF.

CDR3 sequence: CSAAILSSYNEQFF. The CDR3 nucleotides are TGCAGTGCCGCTATTCTGAGCTCCTACAATGAGCAGTTCTTC. This chain uses TRBV20-1 with TRBJ2-1; D not certain. V was clipped by 6 bases and J by 0 bases, with 12 bases between them. Germline assignment: CDR1 DFQATT and CDR2 SNEGSKA (reference sequence). The CDR3 sequence is 14 residues long.

V gene TRBV11-2 combines with J gene TRBJ2-1; TRBD2 is a possible D gene (6 bases). Trimming removed 6 bases at V and 8 bases at J, with 26 bases between. CDR1 is SGHAT, CDR2 FQNNGV, per germline. The CDR3 has 17 amino acids. CDR3: CASSSDSGTHTVYEQFF. In DNA, the CDR3 is TGTGCCAGCAGTTCCGACTCCGGGACTCACACAGTATATGAGCAGTTCTTC.

This clonotype was seen many times. The chain carries TRBV30 and TRBJ2-1; D uncertain. From germline, CDR1 is GTSNPN and CDR2 SVGIG (reference sequence). The germline V and J ends were trimmed by 0 bases and 0 bases, with 12 bases remaining between them. This CDR3 region has 16 residues. The CDR3 DNA reads TGTGCCTGGAGTGTGCCGGGCATCAACTCCTACAATGAGCAGTTCTTC. Translating it yields CAWSVPGINSYNEQFF.

This clonotype was seen a handful of times. This chain links TRBV15 with TRBJ1-2, with 10 bases matching TRBD1. This CDR3 region has 18 residues. V lost 0 bases and J lost 4; bases outside the gene matches: 11. In germline, CDR1 is LNHNV, CDR2 YYDKDF (reference sequence). The CDR3 is CATSRDRATGGRGYGYTF. The CDR3 DNA sequence: TGTGCCACCAGCAGAGATAGGGCGACAGGGGGCCGGGGCTATGGCTACACCTTC.

The chain employs TRBV5-1 and TRBJ1-4; no definite D call. Trimming left V 4 bases short and J 3 bases short, with 13 bases between. CDR3 length equals 15 residues. In germline, CDR1 is SGHRS, CDR2 YFSETQ. The chain's CDR3 is CASSVFGPSNEKLFF. The CDR3 nucleotides read TGCGCCAGCAGCGTCTTCGGGCCCTCTAATGAAAAACTGTTTTTT.

This clonotype was counted a few times. V is TRBV20-1 and J is TRBJ2-3; TRBD1 might be the D (6 bases). Trimming pared 0 bases from V and 3 bases from J, leaving 22 bases between. This CDR3 region has 18 residues. Germline V lookup: CDR1 DFQATT, CDR2 SNEGSKA (reference sequence). The CDR3 sequence: CSARDFRLRGGSTDTQYF. In nucleotides, the CDR3 is TGCAGTGCTAGAGATTTCCGTTTGAGAGGGGGAAGTACAGATACGCAGTATTTT.